Listed below are T cell receptor beta chains from one sample, sequenced in a study of T-cell memory formation after mild COVID-19. TCRdb called the 5' RACE reads again in MiXCR, with one record for every CDR3 protein. Among almost 350,000 distinct CDR3 sequences listed, less than 25% were seen once. Sequencing used PBMCs or a T cell subset sorted from them (not recorded which). The source is a man between 18 and 29 years old who had mild COVID-19 (a few samples of this study predate the infection). Cell type and time point are not known. The conserved cysteine and the conserved F or W are not part of the CDR3 here. A D gene is named only where the DNA matches it firmly.

TRBJ2-1,TRBV20-1,TRBD2,SAKPLLAESYNEQF
TRBJ1-1,TRBV7-2,-,ASSLVPRANTEAF
TRBJ1-6,TRBV14,-,ASSQDWAVSNSPLH
TRBJ2-2,TRBV20-1,-,SARGRFTGELF
TRBJ2-5,TRBV5-1,-,ASKGGNQETQY
TRBJ1-1,TRBV7-3,TRBD1,ASSTTGRNTEAF
TRBJ2-5,TRBV18,-,ASSPRGSDQETQY
TRBJ2-6,TRBV18,-,ASSPSEIDSYLSGANVLT
TRBJ1-1,TRBV4-1,-,ASSHRNVGTEAF
TRBJ1-1,TRBV6-2/TRBV6-3,TRBD1,ASQERGRTEAF
TRBJ1-1,TRBV30,-,AWSGVGMNTEAF
TRBJ1-2,TRBV27,-,ASSLGPFNYGYT
TRBJ2-5,TRBV20-1,-,SAREAQETQY